Listed below are T cell receptor beta chains from one sample, sequenced in a study of low-dose radiotherapy and immunotherapy resistance in tumors. TCRdb redid the calling of the reads with MiXCR, one entry per CDR3 protein. In the table there are over 50,000 distinct CDR3 sequences, 33% of which are singletons. This specimen was PBMCs, taken after low-dose radiotherapy plus immunotherapy. The source is a male donor with rectosigmoid adenocarcinoma. CDR3s include the opening cysteine and the closing phenylalanine or tryptophan. A D gene is named only where the DNA matches it firmly. Clone size, where shown, is once, few, many, or a class for clones that have expanded.

CDR3aa: CASSYAGAYEKLFF
CDR3nt: TGTGCCAGCAGTTACGCCGGGGCTTACGAAAAACTGTTTTTT
d_gene: NA
j_gene: TRBJ1-4
v_gene: TRBV6-2/TRBV6-3
len: 14
abundance: medium-sized

CDR3aa: CASRHNSGGAIQTQYF
CDR3nt: TGTGCCAGCAGGCACAATAGCGGGGGGGCCATTCAGACCCAGTACTTC
d_gene: TRBD2
j_gene: TRBJ2-5
v_gene: TRBV6-5
len: 16
abundance: many

CDR3aa: CASSLAYGGSKNIQYF
CDR3nt: TGTGCCAGCAGCTTGGCCTATGGGGGCAGCAAAAACATTCAGTACTTC
d_gene: NA
j_gene: TRBJ2-4
v_gene: TRBV5-5
len: 16
abundance: many

CDR3aa: CASGLGRDYRRLEQYF
CDR3nt: TGTGCTAGTGGTTTGGGACGGGACTACCGGCGTTTAGAGCAGTACTTC
d_gene: TRBD2
j_gene: TRBJ2-7
v_gene: TRBV12-5
len: 16
abundance: NA

CDR3aa: CASSAQTGKDTQYF
CDR3nt: TGTGCCAGCAGCGCCCAGACAGGGAAAGATACGCAGTATTTT
d_gene: TRBD1
j_gene: TRBJ2-3
v_gene: TRBV7-2
len: 14
abundance: many

CDR3aa: CASSQGGSKGGEQFF
CDR3nt: TGTGCCAGCAGTCAGGGGGGGTCAAAGGGGGGTGAGCAGTTCTTC
d_gene: NA
j_gene: TRBJ2-1
v_gene: TRBV7-2
len: 15
abundance: many

CDR3aa: CASSLMGDRSTDTQYF
CDR3nt: TGTGCCAGCAGCTTAATGGGGGACAGAAGCACAGATACGCAGTATTTT
d_gene: TRBD1
j_gene: TRBJ2-3
v_gene: TRBV5-4
len: 16
abundance: many

CDR3aa: CASKRQGAEQFF
CDR3nt: TGTGCCAGCAAGAGACAGGGGGCTGAGCAGTTCTTC
d_gene: TRBD1
j_gene: TRBJ2-1
v_gene: TRBV9
len: 12
abundance: NA

CDR3aa: CSARDSGRTYEQYF
CDR3nt: TGCAGTGCTAGAGATTCGGGCCGAACCTACGAGCAGTACTTC
d_gene: NA
j_gene: TRBJ2-7
v_gene: TRBV20-1
len: 14
abundance: few

CDR3aa: CASSVDGAGQPQHF
CDR3nt: TGTGCCAGCAGCGTAGACGGGGCTGGTCAGCCCCAGCATTTT
d_gene: NA
j_gene: TRBJ1-5
v_gene: TRBV9
len: 14
abundance: NA

CDR3aa: CASSLPPLSEQFF
CDR3nt: TGCGCCAGCAGCTTGCCCCCTTTGAGTGAGCAGTTCTTC
d_gene: NA
j_gene: TRBJ2-1
v_gene: TRBV5-1
len: 13
abundance: many

CDR3aa: CASQPGQGTAEAFF
CDR3nt: TGTGCCAGCCAACCAGGACAGGGGACGGCTGAAGCTTTCTTT
d_gene: TRBD1
j_gene: TRBJ1-1
v_gene: TRBV6-6
len: 14
abundance: many

CDR3aa: CASSLGQLHNEQFF
CDR3nt: TGTGCCAGCAGCTTGGGGCAGCTTCACAATGAGCAGTTCTTC
d_gene: NA
j_gene: TRBJ2-1
v_gene: TRBV5-6
len: 14
abundance: NA

CDR3aa: CASSTSGLAGVTGELFF
CDR3nt: TGTGCCAGCAGTACTTCCGGCCTAGCGGGAGTTACCGGGGAGCTGTTTTTT
d_gene: TRBD2
j_gene: TRBJ2-2
v_gene: TRBV6-2/TRBV6-3
len: 17
abundance: NA

CDR3aa: CSVEVGATEETQYF
CDR3nt: TGCAGCGTTGAAGTTGGTGCCACAGAAGAGACCCAGTACTTC
d_gene: NA
j_gene: TRBJ2-5
v_gene: TRBV29-1
len: 14
abundance: many

CDR3aa: CSARGTNSGTLNEQFF
CDR3nt: TGCAGTGCTAGAGGGACAAATAGCGGGACCCTCAATGAGCAGTTCTTC
d_gene: TRBD2
j_gene: TRBJ2-1
v_gene: TRBV20-1
len: 16
abundance: NA

CDR3aa: CASSLPGLGNNEQFF
CDR3nt: TGTGCCAGTAGTTTGCCGGGCCTGGGGAACAATGAGCAGTTCTTC
d_gene: NA
j_gene: TRBJ2-1
v_gene: TRBV19
len: 15
abundance: NA

CDR3aa: CASIPSGTAYNEQFF
CDR3nt: TGTGCCAGCATCCCAAGCGGGACGGCCTACAATGAGCAGTTCTTC
d_gene: TRBD2
j_gene: TRBJ2-1
v_gene: TRBV28
len: 15
abundance: NA

CDR3aa: CASSFRKTDTQYF
CDR3nt: TGTGCCAGCAGCTTTCGAAAGACAGATACGCAGTATTTT
d_gene: NA
j_gene: TRBJ2-3
v_gene: TRBV7-2
len: 13
abundance: many

CDR3aa: CASSLSPGRASYEQYF
CDR3nt: TGTGCCAGCAGCTTATCCCCGGGACGCGCTTCCTACGAGCAGTACTTC
d_gene: NA
j_gene: TRBJ2-7
v_gene: TRBV7-2
len: 16
abundance: many

CDR3aa: CSAPRQTNTGELFF
CDR3nt: TGCAGTGCCCCCCGCCAGACTAACACCGGGGAGCTGTTTTTT
d_gene: NA
j_gene: TRBJ2-2
v_gene: TRBV20-1
len: 14
abundance: many

CDR3aa: CASSLAWREQFF
CDR3nt: TGTGCCAGCAGCTTAGCGTGGCGGGAGCAGTTCTTC
d_gene: NA
j_gene: TRBJ2-1
v_gene: TRBV7-2
len: 12
abundance: many

CDR3aa: CASSPFLTGNEQFF
CDR3nt: TGTGCCAGCAGCCCTTTTTTAACTGGGAATGAGCAGTTCTTC
d_gene: NA
j_gene: TRBJ2-1
v_gene: TRBV7-2
len: 14
abundance: many

CDR3aa: CASSPGSADPQHF
CDR3nt: TGTGCCAGCAGCCCAGGGAGCGCTGACCCCCAGCATTTT
d_gene: NA
j_gene: TRBJ1-5
v_gene: TRBV11-2
len: 13
abundance: many

CDR3aa: CSVEDRVGAFF
CDR3nt: TGCAGCGTTGAAGACAGGGTCGGGGCTTTCTTT
d_gene: NA
j_gene: TRBJ1-1
v_gene: TRBV29-1
len: 11
abundance: many

CDR3aa: CASSVALARTYNEQFF
CDR3nt: TGTGCCAGCAGCGTAGCGCTAGCGCGGACCTACAATGAGCAGTTCTTC
d_gene: NA
j_gene: TRBJ2-1
v_gene: TRBV9
len: 16
abundance: NA

CDR3aa: CASSLGNSFPDTQYF
CDR3nt: TGTGCCAGCAGCTTAGGCAATAGTTTCCCCGATACGCAGTATTTT
d_gene: NA
j_gene: TRBJ2-3
v_gene: TRBV11-2
len: 15
abundance: NA

CDR3aa: CASSQAQRGNEQFF
CDR3nt: TGCGCCAGCAGCCAAGCTCAGAGAGGCAATGAGCAGTTCTTC
d_gene: NA
j_gene: TRBJ2-1
v_gene: TRBV4-1
len: 14
abundance: many

CDR3aa: CASSRDNRGETQYF
CDR3nt: TGCGCCAGCAGCCGGGATAACAGGGGAGAGACCCAGTACTTC
d_gene: TRBD1
j_gene: TRBJ2-5
v_gene: TRBV5-1
len: 14
abundance: many

CDR3aa: CASSSADSYGYTF
CDR3nt: TGTGCCAGCAGTTCGGCCGATAGCTATGGCTACACCTTC
d_gene: NA
j_gene: TRBJ1-2
v_gene: TRBV28
len: 13
abundance: many

CDR3aa: CAIGKAGGTDTQYF
CDR3nt: TGTGCCATCGGTAAAGCGGGAGGGACAGATACGCAGTATTTT
d_gene: TRBD2
j_gene: TRBJ2-3
v_gene: TRBV10-3
len: 14
abundance: few

CDR3aa: CASSNLIVEQFF
CDR3nt: TGTGCCAGCAGTAATCTGATCGTTGAGCAGTTCTTC
d_gene: NA
j_gene: TRBJ2-1
v_gene: TRBV6-1
len: 12
abundance: medium-sized

CDR3aa: CAISGQPTTYEQYF
CDR3nt: TGTGCCATCAGCGGACAGCCCACCACCTACGAGCAGTACTTC
d_gene: NA
j_gene: TRBJ2-7
v_gene: TRBV10-3
len: 14
abundance: many